The rows below give T cell receptor beta chains drawn from one sample of a study of cytomegalovirus exposure and HLA in healthy donors. The method was immunoSEQ multiplex PCR; TCRdb's version includes in-frame clones alone and lacks a portion of them. Of more than 100,000 clones listed, over 15% are singletons. The sequencing input was PBMCs. Every receptor here comes from a woman aged 18-35 years in good health and CMV-seronegative. Each CDR3 is given with its conserved first and last residue. Fields, in order: CDR3 protein, CDR3 DNA, D gene, clone size, V gene, J gene. The D gene is left open where the match is weak. Not all rows give a size; the values are once, few, many and, for expanded clones, a class.

CDR3 protein: CASSGLDRADTGELFF
CDR3 DNA: TGCGCCAGCAGCGGCCTCGACAGGGCAGACACCGGGGAGCTGTTTTTT
D gene: TRBD1
clone size: NA
V gene: TRBV5-1
J gene: TRBJ2-2

CDR3 protein: CASRERSYNEQFF
CDR3 DNA: TGTGCCAGCAGGGAGCGCTCCTACAATGAGCAGTTCTTC
D gene: NA
clone size: NA
V gene: TRBV28
J gene: TRBJ2-1

CDR3 protein: CTSSQVGRDNEQFF
CDR3 DNA: TGCACCAGCAGCCAGGTAGGGCGGGACAATGAGCAGTTCTTC
D gene: NA
clone size: NA
V gene: TRBV1
J gene: TRBJ2-1

CDR3 protein: CASNGGGSRGQFF
CDR3 DNA: TGTGCCAGCAACGGCGGGGGGAGCAGGGGGCAGTTCTTC
D gene: TRBD2
clone size: few
V gene: TRBV7-8
J gene: TRBJ2-1

CDR3 protein: CASSELRGTEAFF
CDR3 DNA: TGCGCCAGCAGTGAATTACGGGGAACTGAAGCTTTCTTT
D gene: NA
clone size: NA
V gene: TRBV10-1
J gene: TRBJ1-1

CDR3 protein: CASPQWGEENYGYTF
CDR3 DNA: TGTGCCAGCCCCCAGTGGGGGGAGGAGAACTATGGCTACACCTTC
D gene: NA
clone size: few
V gene: TRBV2
J gene: TRBJ1-2

CDR3 protein: CASSVRRDSPYEQYF
CDR3 DNA: TGTGCCAGCAGTGTTCGGCGGGACAGCCCCTACGAGCAGTACTTC
D gene: NA
clone size: few
V gene: TRBV6-1
J gene: TRBJ2-7

CDR3 protein: CASSSPSDRGRDQPQHF
CDR3 DNA: TGTGCCAGCAGTTCGCCCTCCGACAGGGGGAGAGACCAGCCCCAGCATTTT
D gene: TRBD1
clone size: NA
V gene: TRBV28
J gene: TRBJ1-5

CDR3 protein: CASSGTSRRSGNTIYF
CDR3 DNA: TGTGCCAGCAGTGGGACAAGTAGACGCTCTGGAAACACCATATATTTT
D gene: NA
clone size: NA
V gene: TRBV2
J gene: TRBJ1-3

CDR3 protein: CASREGLYGYTF
CDR3 DNA: TGTGCCAGCAGGGAGGGGCTGTATGGCTACACCTTC
D gene: NA
clone size: few
V gene: TRBV28
J gene: TRBJ1-2